What follows are 17 T cell receptor beta chains derived from one specimen sequenced in a study of blood T cell repertoires in COVID-19. The assay was immunoSEQ multiplex PCR, and TCRdb's table has in-frame clones only and misses some. The table has some 170,000 clones, roughly 86% seen once; the top ten hold 1.6%. Sequenced: peripheral blood. Receptor source: a woman aged 45-65 years with acute or convalescent COVID-19.

This chain uses TRBV5-6 with TRBJ2-6; TRBD1 matches 8 bases. Germline V gene lookup returns CDR1 SGHDT and CDR2 YYEEEE. This CDR3 contains 18 residues. The J segment lost 0 bases and the V segment lost 2 bases, leaving 7 bases of the junction unmatched. CDR3 coding DNA: TGTGCCAGCAGCTTATTGACAGGGGTTAACTCTGGGGCCAACGTCCTGACTTTC. Its translation is CASSLLTGVNSGANVLTF.

The CDR3 bases are TGTGCCAGCAGCGCCGCCCTGACAAGTGATGGCTACACCTTC. Protein: CASSAALTSDGYTF. This chain uses TRBV9 with TRBJ1-2; D is uncertain. The CDR3 runs 14 residues. The germline CDR1 and CDR2 sequences are SGDLS and YYNGEE. V was trimmed by 3 bases and J by 6 bases, leaving 15 bases between them. Complete variable domain (other parts from reference TRBV9 and TRBJ1-2): DSGVTQTPKHLITATGQRVTLRCSPRSGDLSVYWYQQSLDQGLQFLIQYYNGEERAKGNILERFSAQQFPDLHSELNLSSLELGDSALYFCASSAALTSDGYTFGSGTRLTVV.

The chain uses TRBV29-1 and TRBJ1-5; the D gene is possibly TRBD1 (6 bases). V dropped 3 bases and J dropped 0 bases, with 12 bases sitting between them. CDR1 is SQVTM, CDR2 ANQGSEA, per germline. The length of the CDR3 is 15 residues. CDR3 sequence reads: CSVESGENSNQPQHF. The CDR3 nucleotides are TGCAGCGTTGAGTCAGGGGAGAATAGCAATCAGCCCCAGCATTTT.

This clone was picked up a small number of times. The genes are TRBV6-5 and TRBJ1-2, with TRBD1 matching over 8 bases. This CDR3 is 14 amino acids long. Germline trimming cut 5 bases from V and 1 base from J; bases unmatched to any gene: 3. CDR1 and CDR2 from the germline V gene are MNHEY and SVGAGI. The CDR3 bases are TGTGCCAGCAGTCGGACAGGGAATAACTATGGCTACACCTTC. Its translation is CASSRTGNNYGYTF.

The genes are TRBV7-2 and TRBJ1-2, with D unresolved. The CDR3 has 12 residues. V shed 1 base and J shed 7 bases, with 7 bases lying between them. CDR1 and CDR2 (germline): SGHTA, FQGNSA. The CDR3 reads CASSLDGRGYTF. The CDR3 bases are TGTGCCAGCAGCTTAGACGGTCGTGGCTACACCTTC.

The chain employs TRBV11-3 and TRBJ2-7; 8 positions match TRBD1. This CDR3 contains 14 residues. The junction had 9 bases not matched to a gene; V was cut back by 6 bases and J by 5 bases. CDR1 and CDR2 (germline): SGHNT, YENEEA. CDR3 amino acids: CASRKTGVKHEQYF. The CDR3 DNA is TGTGCCAGCAGGAAGACAGGGGTGAAACACGAGCAGTACTTC.

The genes are TRBV5-6 and TRBJ2-1; no reliable D call. The V end lost 2 bases, the J end lost 4 bases, and 7 bases lay between the germline ends. CDR1 SGHDT and CDR2 YYEEEE come from the germline V gene. This CDR3 is built from 13 residues. CDR3 DNA: TGTGCCAGCAGCTTATACCGGTACAATGAGCAGTTCTTC. This gives the protein CASSLYRYNEQFF.

The chain employs TRBV30 and TRBJ1-2; D is undetermined. CDR3 size: 12 residues. Germline V lookup: CDR1 GTSNPN, CDR2 SVGIG (reference sequence). Trimming shortened V by 5 bases and J by 4 bases, and 11 bases separated the two germline ends. The CDR3 sequence is CAWGVTGYGYTF. The CDR3 nucleotides read TGTGCCTGGGGAGTCACCGGCTATGGCTACACCTTC.

The genes are TRBV12-3 or TRBV12-4 and TRBJ1-6; no clear D. This CDR3 contains 12 residues. V lost 5 bases and J lost 9, with 8 bases in between. CDR3 in amino acids: CASSPPGSPLHF. The CDR3 nucleotides read TGTGCCAGCAGTCCTCCGGGTTCACCCCTCCACTTT.

The V and J genes are TRBV5-1 and TRBJ1-1; weak D call: TRBD1 (5 bases). Trimming pared 0 bases from V and 0 bases from J, leaving 12 bases between. Germline-derived CDR1 and CDR2 are SGHRS and YFSETQ. The CDR3 is made up of 16 amino acids. CDR3 loop: CASSLVPDSMNTEAFF. The CDR3 DNA sequence: TGCGCCAGCAGCTTGGTCCCCGACAGCATGAACACTGAAGCTTTCTTT.

Regarding this clone: This sample includes further DNA sequences coding for the same CDR3. The rearrangement uses TRBV4-1 and TRBJ1-5; 7 nucleotides align to TRBD1. Germline V gene sequence: CDR1 MGHRA, CDR2 YSYEKL. The CDR3 is made up of 15 amino acids. Trimming took 1 base from V and 2 from J; bases not matched to a gene: 2. The CDR3 region has the DNA TGCGCCAGCAGCCAAGGGACAGGAGGCAATCAGCCCCAGCATTTT. Its protein product is CASSQGTGGNQPQHF.

This chain links TRBV5-1 with TRBJ2-7; 12 bases match TRBD2. Germline lookup yields CDR1 SGHRS and CDR2 YFSETQ. CDR3 length: 16 amino acids. With 2 bases clipped from V and 5 bases from J, the junction kept 8 bases outside the gene matches. CDR3 residues: CASSLLPGLAGDEQYF. The CDR3 nucleotides read TGCGCCAGCAGCTTATTACCGGGACTAGCGGGTGACGAGCAGTACTTC.

The chain links TRBV4-2 to TRBJ2-3; D gene ambiguous. This CDR3 contains 17 residues. Trimming removed 4 bases at V and 1 base at J, with 18 bases between. Germline values: CDR1 LGHNA, CDR2 YNFKEQ. The CDR3 here is CASSPETHAEGTDTQYF. The DNA for the CDR3 is TGTGCCAGCAGCCCAGAAACTCACGCCGAGGGCACAGATACGCAGTATTTT.

Only one count was recorded for this clone. The chain is built from TRBV19 and TRBJ1-6; 8 bases are shared with TRBD1. Germline CDR1 and CDR2: LNHDA and SQIVND (reference sequence). This CDR3 is built from 15 residues. J gave up 11 bases and V 5 bases, and 11 bases lay outside the gene matches. The CDR3 reads CASSPGQGVAPPLHF. The CDR3, as DNA: TGTGCCAGTAGTCCTGGACAGGGAGTGGCGCCACCCCTCCACTTT. The full variable domain, its missing parts supplied by reference TRBV19 and TRBJ1-6, is DGGITQSPKYLFRKEGQNVTLSCEQNLNHDAMYWYRQDPGQGLRLIYYSQIVNDFQKGDIAEGYSVSREKKESFPLTVTSAQKNPTAFYLCASSPGQGVAPPLHFGNGTRLTVT.

The rearrangement joins TRBV5-1 to TRBJ2-7; 9 nucleotides line up with TRBD2. The CDR3 has 13 amino acids. V trimming: 4 bases; J trimming: 3 bases; junction bases outside the gene matches: 2. The germline V gene has CDR1 SGHRS and CDR2 YFSETQ. DNA of the CDR3: TGCGCCAGCAGCGGACTAGCGAGCTACGAGCAGTACTTC. Protein product: CASSGLASYEQYF. Full variable domain (rest looked up from reference TRBV5-1 and TRBJ2-7): KAGVTQTPRYLIKTRGQQVTLSCSPISGHRSVSWYQQTPGQGLQFLFEYFSETQRNKGNFPGRFSGRQFSNSRSEMNVSTLELGDSALYLCASSGLASYEQYFGPGTRLTVT.

This chain joins TRBV14 and TRBJ1-2; D remains ambiguous. The CDR3 runs to 14 residues. Trimming shortened V by 0 bases and J by 5 bases, and 10 bases separated the two germline ends. Germline CDR1 and CDR2: SGHDN and FVKESK. The CDR3 spells CASSQDAGRYGYTF. The CDR3 nucleotides are TGTGCCAGCAGCCAAGATGCGGGGAGGTATGGCTACACCTTC.

This clone was observed a handful of times. The chain couples TRBV25-1 to TRBJ2-7; 9 positions match TRBD1. The CDR3 spans 15 residues. Trimming took 4 bases from V and 4 from J; bases not matched to a gene: 8. Germline CDR1 is MGHDK and CDR2 is SYGVNS. CDR3 in DNA: TGTGCCAGCAGTGTAAGACAGGGGGTAAAGTACGAGCAGTACTTC. Protein: CASSVRQGVKYEQYF.